The 21 T cell receptor beta chains below all came from one sample that was sequenced in a study of T cell responses to AZD1222 COVID-19 vaccine. The data were produced by immunoSEQ multiplex PCR, yet TCRdb's version contains in-frame clones alone and is incomplete. The repertoire holds roughly 170,000 clones, with around 88% as singletons. Source: peripheral blood, taken on day 0 of AZD1222 vaccination. The source of these receptors is an adult in good health.

J is TRBJ1-2 and V is TRBV6-4, with TRBD1 as a possible D gene (5 bases). Trimming took 6 bases from V and 13 from J, leaving 24 bases between them. Germline V gene lookup returns CDR1 MRHNA and CDR2 SNTAGT. There are 14 residues in the CDR3. CDR3 residues: CASSEGGLGPRVTF. The CDR3 DNA sequence: TGTGCCAGCAGCGAAGGAGGTTTGGGGCCCCGCGTCACCTTC.

The chain is built from TRBV7-3 and TRBJ2-7; the match to TRBD1 covers 7 bases. The CDR3 has 16 amino acids. The trim removed 0 bases at V and 2 bases at J, leaving 7 bases unmatched. CDR1 and CDR2 from the germline V gene are SGHTA and FQGTGA. CDR3 in DNA: TGTGCCAGCAGCTTAACTGGGGAGACAGGGACCTACGAGCAGTACTTC. Its translation: CASSLTGETGTYEQYF. The full variable domain, completed using reference TRBV7-3 and TRBJ2-7, is GAGVSQTPSNKVTEKGKYVELRCDPISGHTALYWYRQSLGQGPEFLIYFQGTGAADDSGLPNDRFFAVRPEGSVSTLKIQRTERGDSAVYLCASSLTGETGTYEQYFGPGTRLTVT.

The chain recombines TRBV5-1 with TRBJ2-3, with 7 bases fitting TRBD2. CDR1 SGHRS and CDR2 YFSETQ come from the germline V gene. The CDR3 is 17 residues long. Trimming at V came to 0 bases and at J to 2 bases, leaving 9 bases not matched to a gene. Written as DNA, the CDR3 is TGCGCCAGCAGCTTGGCCGGGGGGAGGAGTGTCACAGATACGCAGTATTTT. Its protein is CASSLAGGRSVTDTQYF.

CDR3 protein: CASSQDRAYEQYF. CDR3 in DNA: TGTGCCAGCAGCCAGGACAGGGCCTACGAGCAGTACTTC. The rearrangement links TRBV11-2 to TRBJ2-7; the match to TRBD1 covers 8 bases. Germline lookup yields CDR1 SGHAT and CDR2 FQNNGV. V lost 5 bases and J lost 2; bases outside the gene matches: 2. The CDR3 is 13 amino acids.

This chain uses TRBV20-1 with TRBJ1-5; D is possibly TRBD1 (5 bases). CDR1 is DFQATT, CDR2 SNEGSKA, per germline (reference sequence). CDR3 size: 13 residues. The V and J ends lost 3 bases and 4 bases respectively, with 10 bases between them. The CDR3 nucleotides read TGCAGTGCTAGTGTCGACAGAAATCAGCCCCAGCATTTT. Translating gives CSASVDRNQPQHF.

V usage is TRBV6-5 and J usage is TRBJ1-6, with no clear D. V was shortened by 5 bases and J by 7 bases, with 12 bases between the two germline ends. Germline CDR1 MNHEY, CDR2 SVGAGI. The CDR3 sequence is 14 residues long. CDR3 amino acids: CASSLEGWNSPLHF. The DNA for the CDR3 is TGTGCCAGCAGTCTCGAAGGGTGGAATTCACCCCTCCACTTT.

The V call is TRBV5-5, the J call TRBJ2-7, with D perhaps TRBD2 (6 bases). Trimming left V 2 bases short and J 1 base short, with 10 bases between. The CDR3 loop spans 14 amino acids. Looked up from germline, CDR1 is SGHKS and CDR2 is YYEKEE (reference sequence). The CDR3 DNA reads TGTGCCAGCAGCTTTAATGGGGGGTCCTACGAGCAGTACTTC. This encodes CASSFNGGSYEQYF.

The chain uses TRBV11-1 and TRBJ2-7; 9 nucleotides agree with TRBD1. Unmatched junction bases numbered 10, after V lost 3 bases and J lost 7 bases. Germline V gene data show CDR1 as SGHAT and CDR2 as FQDESV (reference sequence). This CDR3 is 15 amino acids long. CDR3 DNA: TGTGCCAGCAGCTTCCTCCTACAGGGGGCCGGGGAGCAGTACTTC. Encoded protein: CASSFLLQGAGEQYF. Combining the CDR3 with reference TRBV11-1 and TRBJ2-7 gives the whole variable domain EAEVAQSPRYKITEKSQAVAFWCDPISGHATLYWYRQILGQGPELLVQFQDESVVDDSQLPKDRFSAERLKGVDSTLKIQPAELGDSAMYLCASSFLLQGAGEQYFGPGTRLTVT.

This clone was detected only a few times. This chain connects TRBV10-3 to TRBJ2-3; 7 nucleotides agree with TRBD1. The CDR3 runs 16 residues. Trimming cost V 6 bases and J 0 bases; bases outside gene matches: 9. Per the germline V gene, CDR1 is ENHRY and CDR2 is SYGVKD. The CDR3: CAIRENRGTSTDTQYF. CDR3 in DNA: TGTGCCATCAGGGAAAACAGGGGTACTAGCACAGATACGCAGTATTTT.

The rearrangement uses TRBV9 and TRBJ1-2; possibly TRBD1 for D (6 bases). Germline CDR1 SGDLS, CDR2 YYNGEE. CDR3 length equals 14 residues. Trimming removed 3 bases at V and 6 bases at J, with 15 bases between. CDR3 protein: CASSAGQLRNGYTF. CDR3 DNA: TGTGCCAGCAGCGCCGGACAGCTTAGGAATGGCTACACCTTC.

The chain joins TRBV9 to TRBJ2-2; 8 bases fit TRBD2. The CDR3 contains 15 residues. Germline V gives CDR1 SGDLS, CDR2 YYNGEE. V trimming: 3 bases; J trimming: 5 bases; junction bases outside the gene matches: 6. The CDR3 region has the DNA TGTGCCAGCAGCGGGGGACTAGGAGGGACCGGGGAGCTGTTTTTT. This sequence encodes CASSGGLGGTGELFF. The full variable domain, in which reference TRBV9 and TRBJ2-2 provide the parts outside the CDR3, is DSGVTQTPKHLITATGQRVTLRCSPRSGDLSVYWYQQSLDQGLQFLIQYYNGEERAKGNILERFSAQQFPDLHSELNLSSLELGDSALYFCASSGGLGGTGELFFGEGSRLTVL.

J is TRBJ2-7 and V is TRBV6-5; no definite D call. This CDR3 spans 13 amino acids. Deletions cut 9 bases from V and 2 bases from J, with 14 bases between. CDR1 and CDR2 from the germline V gene are MNHEY and SVGAGI. The CDR3 here is CASSIGTTYEQYF. CDR3 DNA: TGTGCCAGTAGCATAGGTACGACCTACGAGCAGTACTTC.

The chain recombines TRBV7-9 with TRBJ1-1; 9 nucleotides agree with TRBD1. The CDR3 spans 14 residues. Per germline, CDR1 SEHNR and CDR2 FQNEAQ (reference sequence). Trimming took 2 bases from V and 11 from J; bases not matched to a gene: 9. CDR3 DNA sequence: TGTGCCAGCAGCTTAACCCGGGACAGGGATTCGGCTTTCTTT. It yields the protein CASSLTRDRDSAFF. Based on the CDR3 plus reference TRBV7-9 and TRBJ1-1, the full variable domain is DTGVSQNPRHKITKRGQNVTFRCDPISEHNRLYWYRQTLGQGPEFLTYFQNEAQLEKSRLLSDRFSAERPKGSFSTLEIQRTEQGDSAMYLCASSLTRDRDSAFFGQGTRLTVV.

V is TRBV18 and J is TRBJ2-5; D is unclear. The germline CDR1 and CDR2 sequences are KGHSH and LQKENI. Trimming took off 4 bases at V and 5 bases at J, with 11 bases between the two ends. CDR3 length equals 13 residues. CDR3 sequence: CASSREQSETQYF. CDR3 nucleotide sequence: TGTGCCAGCTCACGAGAACAGAGCGAGACCCAGTACTTC. Full variable domain (outside the CDR3, taken from reference TRBV18 and TRBJ2-5): NAGVMQNPRHLVRRRGQEARLRCSPMKGHSHVYWYRQLPEEGLKFMVYLQKENIIDESGMPKERFSAEFPKEGPSILRIQQVVRGDSAAYFCASSREQSETQYFGPGTRLLVL.

V is TRBV18 and J is TRBJ2-2; 10 bases fit TRBD1. Germline V gene lookup returns CDR1 KGHSH and CDR2 LQKENI. V shed 6 bases and J 3 bases; nucleotides not matched to a gene: 4. There are 15 residues in the CDR3. DNA for the CDR3: TGTGCCAGCTCGCCCGGGACAGGGGACACCGGGGAGCTGTTTTTT. This translates into CASSPGTGDTGELFF.

The chain couples TRBV12-3 or TRBV12-4 to TRBJ1-1, with D hard to call. V lost 3 bases, J lost 3 bases, and 8 bases lay in between. The CDR3 is made up of 13 amino acids. CDR3 sequence (DNA): TGTGCCAGCAGTTTCGGCAGAGACACTGAAGCTTTCTTT. This codes for CASSFGRDTEAFF.

This clone was detected a few times. The rearrangement uses TRBV5-4 and TRBJ2-1; 10 nucleotides match TRBD2. V shed 5 bases and J 3 bases; nucleotides not matched to a gene: 11. The V gene's germline CDR1 is SGHNT and CDR2 YYREEE (reference sequence). This CDR3 is built from 17 residues. The CDR3 nucleotides read TGTGCCAGCAGTCCAGCGGGGGGGTCCCCTATCTACAATGAGCAGTTCTTC. As protein: CASSPAGGSPIYNEQFF.

V and J are TRBV28 and TRBJ2-7, with TRBD2 matching over 8 bases. The CDR3 loop spans 14 amino acids. J gave up 0 bases and V 6 bases, and 4 bases lay outside the gene matches. Germline lookup yields CDR1 MDHEN and CDR2 SYDVKM. The CDR3 is CASSLSGASYEQYF. CDR3 nucleotide sequence: TGTGCCAGCAGCCTTAGCGGGGCCTCCTACGAGCAGTACTTC.

The chain couples TRBV29-1 to TRBJ2-7; 8 bases match TRBD2. The J segment lost 0 bases and the V segment lost 0 bases, leaving 4 bases of the junction unmatched. Germline lookup yields CDR1 SQVTM and CDR2 ANQGSEA. CDR3 length equals 15 residues. The CDR3, as DNA: TGCAGCGTTGAAGACCCGGGGGGGCTCTCCTACGAGCAGTACTTC. Translating it yields CSVEDPGGLSYEQYF.

This clone was recorded once. The chain combines TRBV4-3 with TRBJ2-5; no firm D call. Deletions cut 4 bases from V and 1 base from J, with 7 bases between. The CDR3 has 13 residues. The germline V gene has CDR1 LGHNA and CDR2 YSLEER. The CDR3 here is CASSLVRQETQYF. The CDR3 DNA sequence: TGCGCCAGCAGCCTGGTACGCCAAGAGACCCAGTACTTC.

The chain has TRBV6-5 and TRBJ2-3; TRBD1 agrees at 7 bases. The V gene end was trimmed by 6 bases and the J gene end by 6 bases; junction bases not matched to a gene: 9. Germline V gene lookup returns CDR1 MNHEY and CDR2 SVGAGI. The CDR3 totals 14 residues. CDR3 in DNA: TGTGCCAGCAGCCCGGGACAGCGGTTGGATACGCAGTATTTT. Protein product: CASSPGQRLDTQYF.